A selection of T cell receptor beta chains follows, all from one sample in a study of cytomegalovirus exposure and HLA in healthy donors. The assay was immunoSEQ multiplex PCR, and TCRdb's table has in-frame clones only and misses some. The table includes some 79,000 clones, approximately 94% detected once. The sequenced sample consisted of PBMCs. The receptor set was obtained from a woman between 18 and 29 years old in good health and CMV-seropositive. The conserved cysteine and the conserved F or W are not part of the CDR3 here. Each record gives: V gene, CDR3 protein.

v_call: TRBV25-1; cdr3_aa: ASIILAGVADTQY
v_call: TRBV2; cdr3_aa: ASREQVAYEQY
v_call: TRBV4-1; cdr3_aa: ASSHRRGGDTGELF
v_call: TRBV7-2; cdr3_aa: ASSLAGTRNTGELF
v_call: TRBV18; cdr3_aa: ASSPQKNTEAF
v_call: TRBV27; cdr3_aa: ASSPIYSSGQDSPLH
v_call: TRBV7-9; cdr3_aa: ASSQTGIGPWGGYT
v_call: TRBV6-4; cdr3_aa: ASSASRDSAQF
v_call: TRBV6-1; cdr3_aa: ASTRGGRKDTQY
v_call: TRBV7-2; cdr3_aa: ASSLVAGISYGYT
v_call: TRBV19; cdr3_aa: ASSTRGQGNDEQY
v_call: TRBV7-9; cdr3_aa: ASSRAGTGGYEQY
v_call: TRBV28; cdr3_aa: ASTGFSTDTQY
v_call: TRBV7-9; cdr3_aa: ASSLASAEFSYNEQF
v_call: TRBV7-8; cdr3_aa: ASSLGGTGRSNQPQH
v_call: TRBV9; cdr3_aa: ASSVATGQLYEQY
v_call: TRBV19; cdr3_aa: ASSPGGGYSTDTQY
v_call: TRBV19; cdr3_aa: ASSITVSSYNSPLH
v_call: TRBV19; cdr3_aa: ASTLGRRGRNEQF
v_call: TRBV4-3; cdr3_aa: ASSQGARGSNQPQH
v_call: TRBV6-1; cdr3_aa: ASSALYPGTGIRSYEQY
v_call: TRBV6-6; cdr3_aa: ASSYSWVSVHNEQF
v_call: TRBV21-1; cdr3_aa: ASSKIYPGWDYEQY
v_call: TRBV9; cdr3_aa: ASSVNLLVGNEQF
v_call: TRBV5-4; cdr3_aa: ASSLDRGWDGYT
v_call: TRBV7-9; cdr3_aa: ASSIEQGLADYNEQF
v_call: TRBV28; cdr3_aa: ASSLRPDRASTDTQY
v_call: TRBV23-1; cdr3_aa: ASSQYRDSLWY
v_call: TRBV27; cdr3_aa: ASSNPGQGFYEQY
v_call: TRBV28; cdr3_aa: ASSTRPDNYGYT
v_call: TRBV10-2; cdr3_aa: ASSEYVGGVEAF
v_call: TRBV28; cdr3_aa: ASIAQGYTEAF